The 4 T cell receptor beta chains below were found in one sample sequenced in a study of PD-1 blockade in classical Hodgkin lymphoma. Produced via immunoSEQ multiplex PCR; TCRdb's table is partial and in-frame only. The repertoire includes 100,000 or so clones, under 95% of them detected once, and roughly 2% sits in the top ten. Described time point: cycle 4 day 1 (C4D1), after about 6 weeks of nivolumab. Following autologous stem cell transplantation, relapse occurred in every patient, and exposure to brentuximab vedotin varied. Sequencing was performed on peripheral blood mononuclear cells (PBMCs), taken before the fourth cycle of nivolumab. These TCRs come from a human donor with classical Hodgkin lymphoma.

The chain uses TRBV27 and TRBJ1-5, with 8 bases matching TRBD1. V was pared by 6 bases and J by 3 bases, with 4 bases of the junction left unmatched. Germline V gene data show CDR1 as MNHEY and CDR2 as SMNVEV (reference sequence). This CDR3 has 14 residues. The CDR3 is CASSDRGYNQPQHF. The CDR3 DNA is TGTGCCAGCAGCGACAGGGGTTACAATCAGCCCCAGCATTTT.

The chain carries TRBV5-1 and TRBJ2-1; 7 nucleotides agree with TRBD1. Trimming cost V 4 bases and J 0 bases; bases outside gene matches: 7. This CDR3 spans 16 amino acids. Germline V gene sequence: CDR1 SGHRS, CDR2 YFSETQ. The CDR3 reads CASSLGQAGSYNEQFF. For the CDR3, the DNA is TGCGCCAGCAGCCTTGGACAGGCGGGCTCCTACAATGAGCAGTTCTTC.

The rearrangement joins TRBV10-1 to TRBJ2-4; D not resolved. Trimming shortened V by 2 bases and J by 3 bases, and 8 bases separated the two germline ends. This CDR3 region has 14 residues. Germline CDR1 and CDR2: WNHNN and SYGVQD (reference sequence). CDR3 DNA sequence: TGCGCCAGCAGTGAGGCAGGCGTCAAAAACATTCAGTACTTC. This encodes CASSEAGVKNIQYF.

This sequence joins TRBV2 and TRBJ1-1; D ambiguous. The CDR3 is 13 amino acids. Germline lookup yields CDR1 SNHLY and CDR2 FYNNEI. The germline V and J ends were trimmed by 2 bases and 5 bases, with 9 bases remaining between them. The CDR3 spells CASSEQRWTEAFF. The CDR3 DNA is TGTGCCAGCAGTGAACAGCGGTGGACTGAAGCTTTCTTT.